Only one count was recorded for the clone carrying this TCR beta chain. The entry originates in a study of blood T cell repertoires in COVID-19. Study-level information: Acute and convalescent COVID-19 specimens originated in the United States, Italy and Spain. PBMCs, B-cell-depleted T cells, or T cells provided the cDNA or gDNA that made up the material.

Participants came from 24 US areas, aged about 18 to 89 years. The CDR3 length is 15 residues. Germline V gene data show CDR1 as MDHEN and CDR2 as SYDVKM. Trimming removed 2 bases at V and 0 bases at J, with 8 bases between. Some clones are missing from TCRdb's copy, which holds only in-frame ones; the method was immunoSEQ multiplex PCR. The sample includes 400,000 to 550,000 clones, 70% to 90% of them seen just once. The chain is built from TRBV28 and TRBJ1-5; D ambiguous. This TCR was recovered from a woman aged 18-29 years with acute COVID-19. Sequenced material: PBMCs or T cells enriched from blood (not recorded which). CDR3 region: CASSLGYYSNQPQHF. The CDR3 DNA sequence: TGTGCCAGCAGTTTAGGGTACTATAGCAATCAGCCCCAGCATTTT.